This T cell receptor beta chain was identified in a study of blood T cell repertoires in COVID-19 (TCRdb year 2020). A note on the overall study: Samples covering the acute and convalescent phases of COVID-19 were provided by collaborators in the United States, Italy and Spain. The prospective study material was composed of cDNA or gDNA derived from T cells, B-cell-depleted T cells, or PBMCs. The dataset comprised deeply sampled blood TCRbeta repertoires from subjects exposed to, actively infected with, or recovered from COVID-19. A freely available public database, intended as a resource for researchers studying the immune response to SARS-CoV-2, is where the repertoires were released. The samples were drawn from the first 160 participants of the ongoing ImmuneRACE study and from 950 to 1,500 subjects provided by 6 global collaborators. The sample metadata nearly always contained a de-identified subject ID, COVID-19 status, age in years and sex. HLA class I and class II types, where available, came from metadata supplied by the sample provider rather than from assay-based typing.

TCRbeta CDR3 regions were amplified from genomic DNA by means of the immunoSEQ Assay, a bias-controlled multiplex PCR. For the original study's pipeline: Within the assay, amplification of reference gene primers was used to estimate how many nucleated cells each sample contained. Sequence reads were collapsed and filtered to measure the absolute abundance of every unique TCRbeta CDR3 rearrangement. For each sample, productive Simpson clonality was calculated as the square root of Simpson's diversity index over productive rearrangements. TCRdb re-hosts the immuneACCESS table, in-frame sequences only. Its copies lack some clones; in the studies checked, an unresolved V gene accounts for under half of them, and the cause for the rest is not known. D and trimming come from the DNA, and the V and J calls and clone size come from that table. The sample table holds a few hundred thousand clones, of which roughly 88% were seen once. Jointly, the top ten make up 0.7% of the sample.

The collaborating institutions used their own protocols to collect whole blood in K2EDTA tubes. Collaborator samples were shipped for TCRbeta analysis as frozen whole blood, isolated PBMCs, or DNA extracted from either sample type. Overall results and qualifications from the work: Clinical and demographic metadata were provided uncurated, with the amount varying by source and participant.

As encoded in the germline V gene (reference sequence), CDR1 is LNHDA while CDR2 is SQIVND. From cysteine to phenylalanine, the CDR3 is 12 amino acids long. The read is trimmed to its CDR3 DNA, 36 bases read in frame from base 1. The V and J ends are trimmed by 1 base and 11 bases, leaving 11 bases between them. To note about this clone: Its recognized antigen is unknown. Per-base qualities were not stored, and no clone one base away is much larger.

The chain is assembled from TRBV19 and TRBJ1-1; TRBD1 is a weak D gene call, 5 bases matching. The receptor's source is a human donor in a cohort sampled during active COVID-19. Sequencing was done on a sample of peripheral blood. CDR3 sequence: CASSIGGHRAFF. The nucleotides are TGTGCCAGTAGTATAGGTGGACATAGGGCTTTCTTT.